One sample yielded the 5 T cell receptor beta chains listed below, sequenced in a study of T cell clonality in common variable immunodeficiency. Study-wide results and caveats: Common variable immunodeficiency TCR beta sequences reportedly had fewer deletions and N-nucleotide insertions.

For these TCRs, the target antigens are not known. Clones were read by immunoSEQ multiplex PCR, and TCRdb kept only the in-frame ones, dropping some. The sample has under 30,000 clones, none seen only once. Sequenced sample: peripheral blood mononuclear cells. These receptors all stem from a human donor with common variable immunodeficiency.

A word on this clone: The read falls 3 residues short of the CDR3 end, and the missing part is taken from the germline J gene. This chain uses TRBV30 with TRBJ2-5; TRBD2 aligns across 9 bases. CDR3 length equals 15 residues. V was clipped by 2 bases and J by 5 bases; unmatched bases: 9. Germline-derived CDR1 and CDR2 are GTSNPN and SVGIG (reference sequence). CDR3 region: CAWSLPRGGRETQYF. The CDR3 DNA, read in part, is TGTGCCTGGAGTCTCCCGCGGGGGGGCCGGGAGACC.

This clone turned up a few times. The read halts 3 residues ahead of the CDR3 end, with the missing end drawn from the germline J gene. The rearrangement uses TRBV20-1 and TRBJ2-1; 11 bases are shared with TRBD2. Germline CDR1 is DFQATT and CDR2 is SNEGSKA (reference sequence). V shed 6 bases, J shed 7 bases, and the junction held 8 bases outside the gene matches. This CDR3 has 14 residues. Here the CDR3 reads CSALGLADPNEQFF. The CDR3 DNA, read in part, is TGCAGTGCACTGGGACTAGCGGACCCTAATGAG.

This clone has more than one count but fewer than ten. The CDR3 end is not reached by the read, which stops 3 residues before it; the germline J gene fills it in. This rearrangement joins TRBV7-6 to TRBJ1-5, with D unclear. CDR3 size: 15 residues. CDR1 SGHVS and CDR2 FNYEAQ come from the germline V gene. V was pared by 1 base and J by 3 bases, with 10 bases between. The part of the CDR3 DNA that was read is TGTGCCAGCAGCTTAGAAGGTGTCCCCAATCAGCCC. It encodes CASSLEGVPNQP. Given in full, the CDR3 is CASSLEGVPNQPQHF.

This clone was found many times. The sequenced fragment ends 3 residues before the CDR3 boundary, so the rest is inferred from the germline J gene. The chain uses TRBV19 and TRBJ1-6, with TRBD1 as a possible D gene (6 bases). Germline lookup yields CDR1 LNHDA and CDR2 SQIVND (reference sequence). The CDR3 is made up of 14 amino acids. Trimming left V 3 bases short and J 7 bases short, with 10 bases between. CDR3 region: CASSIGTRNSPLHF. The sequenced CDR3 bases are TGTGCCAGTAGTATTGGGACACGGAATTCACCC.

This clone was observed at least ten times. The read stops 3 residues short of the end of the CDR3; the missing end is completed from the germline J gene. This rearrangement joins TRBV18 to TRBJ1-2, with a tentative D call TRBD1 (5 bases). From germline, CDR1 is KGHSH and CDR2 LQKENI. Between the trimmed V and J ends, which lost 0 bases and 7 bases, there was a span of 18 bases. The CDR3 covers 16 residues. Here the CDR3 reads CASSPPLREGWRGYTF. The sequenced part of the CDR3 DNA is TGTGCCAGCTCACCACCGCTCAGGGAGGGTTGGCGTGGC.